This T cell receptor (beta chain) stems from a study of OX40 agonist ivuxolimab in advanced cancers. It was autoimmune disease history or systemic immunosuppression that excluded patients. Sequenced by immunoSEQ multiplex PCR; TCRdb stores in-frame clones only, minus some. This table holds 77,000 or so clones, less than 95% found once. Source: CD4+ or CD8+ T cells sorted from blood, taken in a trial of the OX40 agonist ivuxolimab. The sequence was obtained from an adult with an advanced solid tumor such as melanoma, head and neck, liver or kidney cancer.

The CDR3 sequence is CASPGRGLASAGELFF. The CDR3 nucleotides are TGTGCCAGCCCCGGGCGGGGACTAGCGTCGGCCGGGGAGCTGTTTTTT. The gene calls are TRBV7-2 and TRBJ2-2, with 10 positions matching TRBD2. The length of the CDR3 is 16 residues. V lost 8 bases to trimming and J lost 6 bases; unmatched junction nucleotides: 12. Germline CDR1 and CDR2: SGHTA and FQGNSA. Full variable domain (rest looked up from reference TRBV7-2 and TRBJ2-2): GAGVSQSPSNKVTEKGKDVELRCDPISGHTALYWYRQSLGQGLEFLIYFQGNSAPDKSGLPSDRFSAERTGGSVSTLTIQRTQQEDSAVYLCASPGRGLASAGELFFGEGSRLTVL.